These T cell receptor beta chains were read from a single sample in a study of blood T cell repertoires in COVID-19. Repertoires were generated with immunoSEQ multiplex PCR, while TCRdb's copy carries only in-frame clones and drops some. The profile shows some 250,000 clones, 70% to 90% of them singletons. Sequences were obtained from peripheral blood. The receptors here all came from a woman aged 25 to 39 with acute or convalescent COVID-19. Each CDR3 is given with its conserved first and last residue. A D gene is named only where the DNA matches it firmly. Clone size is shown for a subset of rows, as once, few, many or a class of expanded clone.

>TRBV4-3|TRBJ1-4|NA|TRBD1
CASSQGHRGGEKLFF
TGCGCCAGCAGCCAAGGGCACAGGGGGGGGGAAAAACTGTTTTTT
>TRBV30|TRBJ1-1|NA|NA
CACATGVNTEAFF
TGTGCCTGCGCAACCGGGGTTAACACTGAAGCTTTCTTT
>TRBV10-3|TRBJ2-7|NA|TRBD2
CAIRRTGTSGSYEQYF
TGTGCCATCAGGAGAACCGGGACTAGCGGGAGCTACGAGCAGTACTTC
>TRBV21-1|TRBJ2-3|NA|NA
CASSGTVPGDTQYF
TGTGCCAGCAGCGGGACAGTCCCTGGGGATACGCAGTATTTT
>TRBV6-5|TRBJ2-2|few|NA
CASTKGGLDTGELFF
TGTGCCAGCACCAAAGGGGGTCTGGACACCGGGGAGCTGTTTTTT
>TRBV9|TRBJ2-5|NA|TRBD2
CASSNPPIAGGRETQYF
TGTGCCAGCAGCAACCCTCCGATAGCGGGAGGGAGGGAGACCCAGTACTTC
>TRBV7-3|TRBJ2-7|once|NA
CASSPDSLSYEQYF
TGTGCCAGCAGCCCGGACAGCCTCTCCTACGAGCAGTACTTC
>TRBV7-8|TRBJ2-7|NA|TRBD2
CASSLTSGPYEQYF
TGTGCCAGCAGCTTAACTAGCGGACCCTACGAGCAGTACTTC
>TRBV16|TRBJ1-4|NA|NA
CASSQSTGFEKLFF
TGTGCCAGCAGCCAATCAACGGGGTTTGAAAAACTGTTTTTT
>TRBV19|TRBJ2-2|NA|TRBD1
CASRGQGDTGELFF
TGTGCCAGTAGGGGACAGGGGGACACCGGGGAGCTGTTTTTT
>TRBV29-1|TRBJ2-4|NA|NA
CSVEVAGNIQYF
TGCAGCGTTGAAGTCGCAGGAAACATTCAGTACTTC
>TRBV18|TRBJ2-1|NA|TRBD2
CASSPDGTINNEQFF
TGTGCCAGCTCACCGGACGGGACTATTAACAATGAGCAGTTCTTC
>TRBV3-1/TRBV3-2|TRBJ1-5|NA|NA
CASSQGGALPTFLFF
TGTGCCAGCAGCCAAGGGGGAGCTCTCCCTACTTTTCTTTTTTTT
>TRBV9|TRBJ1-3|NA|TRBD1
CASSRGIQGSGNTIYF
TGTGCCAGCAGCCGGGGAATACAGGGGTCTGGAAACACCATATATTTT
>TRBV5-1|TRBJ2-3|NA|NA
CASSLVKATSTDTQYF
TGCGCCAGCAGCTTGGTAAAAGCGACCAGCACAGATACGCAGTATTTT
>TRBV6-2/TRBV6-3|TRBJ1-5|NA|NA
CASSKSQGNSNQPQHF
TGTGCCAGCAGTAAATCACAGGGAAATAGCAATCAGCCCCAGCATTTT
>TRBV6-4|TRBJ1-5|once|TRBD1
CASTTGTGGNQPQHF
TGTGCCAGCACCACAGGGACAGGGGGCAACCAGCCCCAGCATTTT
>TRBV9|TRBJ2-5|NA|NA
CASSIQAGSQETQYF
TGTGCCAGCAGTATACAGGCGGGAAGTCAAGAGACCCAGTACTTC
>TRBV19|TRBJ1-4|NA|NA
CATYSGGFDEKLFF
TGTGCCACATACTCGGGGGGATTTGATGAAAAACTGTTTTTT
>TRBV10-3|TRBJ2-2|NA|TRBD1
CAISALGQGIRTGELFF
TGTGCCATCAGTGCCTTGGGACAGGGGATCCGCACCGGGGAGCTGTTTTTT
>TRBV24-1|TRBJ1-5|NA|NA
CATSGTFNQPQHF
TGTGCCACCAGTGGGACATTTAATCAGCCCCAGCATTTT
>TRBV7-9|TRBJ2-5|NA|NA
CASSLYLLGYQETQYF
TGTGCCAGCAGCTTATACCTCCTCGGGTACCAAGAGACCCAGTACTTC
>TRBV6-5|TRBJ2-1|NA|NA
CASTTSRLYNEQFF
TGTGCCAGCACGACTAGTCGGTTATACAATGAGCAGTTCTTC
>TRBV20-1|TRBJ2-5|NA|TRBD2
CSASRLAETQYF
TGCAGTGCTAGTCGACTAGCGGAGACCCAGTACTTC
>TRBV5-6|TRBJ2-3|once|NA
CASSLAAGWKDTQYF
TGTGCCAGCAGCCTGGCGGCAGGGTGGAAAGATACGCAGTATTTT
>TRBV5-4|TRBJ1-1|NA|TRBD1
CASSLKDRKGTEAFF
TGTGCCAGCAGCTTGAAGGACAGGAAGGGCACTGAAGCTTTCTTT
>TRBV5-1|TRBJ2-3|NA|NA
CASRGDLQRDTQYF
TGCGCCAGCAGAGGAGACCTTCAACGAGATACGCAGTATTTT
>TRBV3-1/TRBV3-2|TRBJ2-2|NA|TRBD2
CASSFPPLLADNRSAGELFF
TGTGCCAGCAGCTTCCCCCCCCTACTAGCGGATAATAGGTCGGCCGGGGAGCTGTTTTTT
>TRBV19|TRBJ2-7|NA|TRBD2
CASTLGGTYEQYF
TGTGCCAGTACCTTGGGAGGGACCTACGAGCAGTACTTC
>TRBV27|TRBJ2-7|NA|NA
CASSLAGKSSYEQYF
TGTGCCAGCAGTTTGGCGGGAAAGAGCTCCTACGAGCAGTACTTC
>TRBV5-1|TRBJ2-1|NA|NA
CASAREDSYNEQFF
TGCGCCAGCGCCCGGGAAGACTCCTACAATGAGCAGTTCTTC
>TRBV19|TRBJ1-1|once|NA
CASSIEPGWTEAFF
TGTGCCAGTAGTATAGAGCCAGGTTGGACTGAAGCTTTCTTT
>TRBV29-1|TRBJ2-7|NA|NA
CSVEDSTYEQYF
TGCAGCGTCGAGGACTCAACCTACGAGCAGTACTTC
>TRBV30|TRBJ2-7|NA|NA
CAWSLDRSFLYEQYF
TGTGCCTGGAGTCTCGACAGGTCCTTCCTCTACGAGCAGTACTTC
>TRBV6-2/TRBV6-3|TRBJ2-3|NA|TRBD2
CASSKPGLAVRDTQYF
TGTGCCAGCAGTAAACCGGGACTAGCGGTGCGGGATACGCAGTATTTT
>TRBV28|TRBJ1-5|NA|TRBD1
CASSLVFGQGASNQPQHF
TGTGCCAGCAGTTTAGTCTTCGGGCAGGGGGCCTCCAATCAGCCCCAGCATTTT
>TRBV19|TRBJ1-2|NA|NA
CASSAGILGYTF
TGTGCCAGTAGTGCAGGGATCCTTGGCTACACCTTC
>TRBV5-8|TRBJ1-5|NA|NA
CASSLSPGWGNQPQHF
TGTGCCAGCAGCTTGTCCCCGGGGTGGGGCAATCAGCCCCAGCATTTT
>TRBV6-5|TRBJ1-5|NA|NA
CATKDRQYSNQPQHF
TGTGCCACCAAAGACAGACAATATAGCAATCAGCCCCAGCATTTT
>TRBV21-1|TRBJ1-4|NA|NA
CASSPWDRVGEKLFF
TGTGCCAGCAGCCCGTGGGACAGGGTGGGCGAAAAACTGTTTTTT